Below are 16 T cell receptor beta chains sequenced from a single sample in a study of T cell responses to AZD1222 COVID-19 vaccine. Here immunoSEQ multiplex PCR was the method, and the copy in TCRdb shows in-frame clones only, minus some. The table has some 110,000 clones, approximately 88% seen once. Specimen: peripheral blood, collected on day 0 of AZD1222 vaccination. The source of these receptors is an adult in good health.

The chain carries TRBV7-9 and TRBJ1-2; no reliable D call. The CDR3 has 14 residues. V lost 2 bases to trimming and J lost 3 bases, with 10 bases between them. Germline assignment: CDR1 SEHNR and CDR2 FQNEAQ (reference sequence). This CDR3 reads CASSLNSRDYGYTF. DNA for the CDR3: TGTGCCAGCAGCTTAAACTCAAGAGACTATGGCTACACCTTC.

V and J are TRBV2 and TRBJ1-5; 9 positions agree with TRBD1. CDR3 length: 14 amino acids. V shed 7 bases, J shed 5 bases, and the junction held 6 bases outside the gene matches. Per the germline V gene, CDR1 is SNHLY and CDR2 is FYNNEI. CDR3 in DNA: TGTGCCAGCACCCTGACAGGGGGAGATCAGCCCCAGCATTTT. Protein product: CASTLTGGDQPQHF.

The chain carries TRBV7-2 and TRBJ2-7; 8 bases line up with TRBD1. V lost 0 bases to trimming and J lost 7 bases; unmatched junction nucleotides: 8. CDR1 and CDR2 from the germline V gene are SGHTA and FQGNSA. CDR3 length: 15 amino acids. As DNA, the CDR3 is TGTGCCAGCAGCTTAGCGCGGCAGGGGGCGGGTGAGCAGTACTTC. Translated: CASSLARQGAGEQYF.

The chain combines TRBV1 with TRBJ2-6; TRBD1 is the table's D call, not checked against the DNA. TRBV1 is deemed a pseudogene. The CDR3 spans 18 residues. CDR3 DNA sequence: TGCACCAGCAGCCAAGACCCGGGACAGGGGTCTGGGGCCAACGTCCTGACTTTC. It codes for CTSSQDPGQGSGANVLTF.

The chain joins TRBV6-6 to TRBJ2-7, with no clear D. Germline V lookup: CDR1 MNHNY, CDR2 SVGAGI (reference sequence). The length of the CDR3 is 11 residues. Trimming left V 6 bases short and J 5 bases short, with 8 bases between. The CDR3 coding sequence is TGTGCCAGCAGCCCTAGGGACGAGCAGTACTTC. This translates into CASSPRDEQYF.

This chain connects TRBV29-1 to TRBJ2-4; 10 nucleotides line up with TRBD1. Germline CDR1 SQVTM, CDR2 ANQGSEA. The CDR3 totals 16 residues. V lost 0 bases and J lost 6; bases outside the gene matches: 8. The CDR3 is CSVEDGTGTGANIQYF. The CDR3 nucleotides are TGCAGCGTTGAAGATGGTACCGGGACAGGGGCAAACATTCAGTACTTC.

V and J are TRBV14 and TRBJ2-6; 10 bases fit TRBD2. After removal of 5 bases from V and 0 bases from J, the junction contained 7 bases not matched to a gene. The CDR3 sequence is 18 residues long. Looked up from germline, CDR1 is SGHDN and CDR2 is FVKESK. CDR3 loop: CASSELAGGISGANVLTF. The DNA of the CDR3 is TGTGCCAGCAGCGAATTAGCGGGAGGCATCTCTGGGGCCAACGTCCTGACTTTC. The variable domain in full, completed from reference TRBV14 and TRBJ2-6, reads EAGVTQFPSHSVIEKGQTVTLRCDPISGHDNLYWYRRVMGKEIKFLLHFVKESKQDESGMPNNRFLAERTGGTYSTLKVQPAELEDSGVYFCASSELAGGISGANVLTFGAGSRLTVL.

The chain recombines TRBV2 with TRBJ2-1; 11 nucleotides align to TRBD2. Germline lookup yields CDR1 SNHLY and CDR2 FYNNEI. This CDR3 is built from 16 residues. V lost 7 bases, J lost 4 bases, and 9 bases stayed unmatched. The CDR3 sequence: CASTVFLAGGYNEQFF. In DNA, the CDR3 is TGTGCCAGCACCGTCTTCTTAGCGGGGGGGTACAATGAGCAGTTCTTC. The full variable domain, in which reference TRBV2 and TRBJ2-1 provide the parts outside the CDR3, is EPEVTQTPSHQVTQMGQEVILRCVPISNHLYFYWYRQILGQKVEFLVSFYNNEISEKSEIFDDQFSVERPDGSNFTLKIRSTKLEDSAMYFCASTVFLAGGYNEQFFGPGTRLTVL.

About this clone itself: Other DNA sequences in the same sample also yield this CDR3. The V gene is TRBV2, the J gene TRBJ2-3; 7 nucleotides align to TRBD2. In germline, CDR1 is SNHLY, CDR2 FYNNEI. This CDR3 has 14 amino acids. J was trimmed by 1 base and V by 6 bases; bases with no gene match: 4. CDR3 residues: CASRGAGRTDTQYF. The DNA of the CDR3 is TGTGCCAGCAGGGGAGCGGGGCGCACAGATACGCAGTATTTT. Full variable domain (rest looked up from reference TRBV2 and TRBJ2-3): EPEVTQTPSHQVTQMGQEVILRCVPISNHLYFYWYRQILGQKVEFLVSFYNNEISEKSEIFDDQFSVERPDGSNFTLKIRSTKLEDSAMYFCASRGAGRTDTQYFGPGTRLTVL.

The V call is TRBV28, the J call TRBJ2-3, with D unresolved. V lost 10 bases and J 2 bases, leaving 10 bases between the germline ends. Per the germline V gene, CDR1 is MDHEN and CDR2 is SYDVKM. This CDR3 region has 12 residues. CDR3 coding DNA: TGTGCCAACCCTATCTACACAGATACGCAGTATTTT. This encodes CANPIYTDTQYF.

The chain employs TRBV5-1 and TRBJ2-2, with TRBD2 identical over 10 bases. This CDR3 is built from 15 residues. The trim removed 2 bases at V and 5 bases at J, leaving 3 bases unmatched. Germline V gene sequence: CDR1 SGHRS, CDR2 YFSETQ. The CDR3 DNA follows: TGCGCCAGCAGCTTCCCTAGCGGGAGTACCGGGGAGCTGTTTTTT. The encoded protein is CASSFPSGSTGELFF.

The chain has TRBV15 and TRBJ2-3, with TRBD2 identical over 7 bases. The CDR3 runs to 17 residues. V shed 0 bases, J shed 0 bases, and the junction held 6 bases outside the gene matches. Germline CDR1 is LNHNV and CDR2 is YYDKDF (reference sequence). The CDR3 region is CATSRDKPSGSTDTQYF. In DNA form, the CDR3 reads TGTGCCACCAGCAGAGATAAGCCTAGCGGAAGCACAGATACGCAGTATTTT.

The genes are TRBV28 and TRBJ2-3; D gene ambiguous. There are 15 residues in the CDR3. V was cut by 5 bases and J by 3 bases, with 15 bases left in between. In germline, CDR1 is MDHEN, CDR2 SYDVKM. The CDR3 sequence: CASSQPRTVTDTQYF. In nucleotides, the CDR3 is TGTGCCAGCAGTCAACCTCGGACCGTTACAGATACGCAGTATTTT.

The chain recombines TRBV6-1 with TRBJ2-5, with a weak D call TRBD2 (5 bases). The CDR3 has 18 residues. Deletions cut 3 bases from V and 5 bases from J, with 25 bases between. Germline assignment: CDR1 MNHNS and CDR2 SASEGT. Here the CDR3 reads CASSDLNLEDAFAETQYF. DNA of the CDR3: TGTGCCAGCAGTGATTTGAATCTGGAGGATGCGTTTGCCGAGACCCAGTACTTC.

This sequence joins TRBV2 and TRBJ2-7; no clear D gene. This CDR3 spans 13 amino acids. V shed 9 bases and J shed 2 bases, with 14 bases lying between them. Germline-derived CDR1 and CDR2 are SNHLY and FYNNEI. CDR3: CASVETNTYEQYF. The CDR3 DNA follows: TGTGCCAGTGTAGAGACAAATACCTACGAGCAGTACTTC.

The J gene is TRBJ1-5, the V gene TRBV7-6; weak D call: TRBD1 (5 bases). CDR1 SGHVS and CDR2 FNYEAQ come from the germline V gene. The CDR3 covers 12 residues. The V end lost 10 bases, the J end lost 5 bases, and 12 bases lay between the germline ends. The CDR3 DNA reads as TGTGCCACCGGGACTGCCGATCAGCCCCAGCATTTT. It is translated as CATGTADQPQHF.